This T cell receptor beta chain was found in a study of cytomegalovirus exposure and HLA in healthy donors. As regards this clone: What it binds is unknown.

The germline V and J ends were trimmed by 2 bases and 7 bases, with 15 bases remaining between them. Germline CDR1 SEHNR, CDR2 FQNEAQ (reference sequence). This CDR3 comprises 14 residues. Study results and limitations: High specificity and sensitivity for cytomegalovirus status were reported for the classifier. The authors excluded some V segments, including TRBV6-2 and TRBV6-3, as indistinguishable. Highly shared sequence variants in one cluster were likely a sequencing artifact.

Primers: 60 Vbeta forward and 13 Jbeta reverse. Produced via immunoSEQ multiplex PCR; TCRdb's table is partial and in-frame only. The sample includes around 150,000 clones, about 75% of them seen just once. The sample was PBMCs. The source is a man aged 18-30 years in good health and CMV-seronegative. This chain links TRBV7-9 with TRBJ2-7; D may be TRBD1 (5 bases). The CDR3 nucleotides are TGTGCCAGCAGCTTACCAGGGTTGATTGGGGAGCAGTACTTC. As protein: CASSLPGLIGEQYF.